This TCR beta chain was identified during a study of CD8 T cells in ankylosing spondylitis. General study points: Reports of some motif variants in reactive arthritis synovial fluid and blood predate this one. Among TCR beta sequences, a motif of several highly homologous variants appeared characteristic of ankylosing spondylitis blood. Clones linked with disease were CD8+ and fairly uncommon in the peripheral blood. Significant enrichment of disease-linked clones was reported in matched ankylosing spondylitis synovial fluid.

A few counts support this clonotype. Its antigen is undetermined. Molecular-barcoded quantitative 5'-RACE produced these TCR beta libraries. TCRdb passed the 5' RACE reads through MiXCR, listing each CDR3 protein once. The sample lists roughly 670,000 distinct CDR3 sequences, around a fifth occurring once. This CDR3 spans 15 amino acids. Trimming cost V 0 bases and J 5 bases; bases outside gene matches: 6. Germline CDR1 SGHVS, CDR2 FNYEAQ. This chain joins TRBV7-6 and TRBJ2-7; 8 bases align to TRBD1. This receptor was taken from a male donor with ankylosing spondylitis. Source material: blood, either unsorted or a sorted T cell fraction (not recorded which). CDR3 in amino acids: CASSLAAGGSNEQYF. CDR3 sequence (DNA): TGTGCCAGCAGCTTAGCAGCAGGGGGCTCTAACGAGCAGTACTTC.